Listed below are T cell receptor beta chains from one sample, sequenced in a study of radiotherapy plus CTLA-4 blockade in lung cancer. Only in-frame clones appear in the TCRdb table, and some are missing; sequencing was by immunoSEQ multiplex PCR. This sample yields tens of thousands of clones, of which 55% to 75% are seen a single time; about a tenth belongs to the top ten. The sequences come from peripheral blood, collected from a patient treated with radiotherapy plus ipilimumab. Every receptor here comes from a human donor with non-small cell lung cancer who had stable disease on radiotherapy plus ipilimumab. Both conserved end residues are part of each CDR3. A D gene is named only where the DNA matches it firmly. A clone size is listed for some rows: how often the clone was seen (once, few, many), or a class if it is expanded.

v_call	j_call	d_call	clone_size	cdr3_nt	cdr3_aa
TRBV7-2	TRBJ1-6	NA	few	TGTGCCACCAACGCAAGGGGCGTCGAAAATTCACCCCTCCACTTT	CATNARGVENSPLHF
TRBV30	TRBJ1-6	NA	NA	TGTGCCTGGAGAGTCGGGGGAAGCTATAATTCACCCCTCCACTTT	CAWRVGGSYNSPLHF
TRBV2	TRBJ1-6	NA	NA	TGTGCCAGCAGTGAAACTTCCCTCAATAATTCACCCCTCCACTTT	CASSETSLNNSPLHF
TRBV7-2	TRBJ2-5	TRBD2	NA	TGTGCCAGCAGCTTTGCCCCTAGCGGGAGGGAGACCCAGTACTTC	CASSFAPSGRETQYF
TRBV5-1	TRBJ1-1	NA	NA	TGCGCCAGCAGTAAACAGGGACCCCAGAACACTGAAGCTTTCTTT	CASSKQGPQNTEAFF
TRBV6-5	TRBJ2-3	NA	NA	TGTGCCAGCAGCTGGGTAGGGGGAAGAGATACGCAGTATTTT	CASSWVGGRDTQYF
TRBV27	TRBJ1-2	TRBD1	NA	TGTGCCAGCAGTGGGACAGGGGGCAGGTATGGCTACACCTTC	CASSGTGGRYGYTF
TRBV7-9	TRBJ2-1	NA	NA	TGTGCCAGCAGCTTAGCGGCGGGCGCCGAATACAATGAGCAGTTCTTC	CASSLAAGAEYNEQFF
TRBV27	TRBJ2-5	TRBD2	NA	TGTGCCAGCAGTTTATCGGGCGGGGGGGGCCAGTACTTC	CASSLSGGGGQYF
TRBV2	TRBJ1-2	NA	NA	TGTGCCAGCAGCCTAGGGAGGAGCTATGGCTACACCTTC	CASSLGRSYGYTF
TRBV6-1	TRBJ2-7	TRBD1	NA	TGTGCCAGCAGTGTCCGGACAGGGACCTACGAGCAGTACTTC	CASSVRTGTYEQYF
TRBV4-2	TRBJ1-2	TRBD1	NA	TGTGCCAGCAGCTTCCGGGACAGGGAGGATGGCTACACCTTC	CASSFRDREDGYTF
TRBV19	TRBJ1-1	NA	NA	TGTGCCAGTAGTACCCAGGTGGGGAACACTGAAGCTTTCTTT	CASSTQVGNTEAFF
TRBV7-2	TRBJ1-2	NA	NA	TGTGCCAGCAGCTTTACCAGTACTCCGGGCTATGGCTACACCTTC	CASSFTSTPGYGYTF
TRBV11-3	TRBJ2-3	TRBD2	NA	TGTGCCAGCAGCCGAAGGACTAGCGGGAGGGGCGCAGATACGCAGTATTTT	CASSRRTSGRGADTQYF
TRBV5-1	TRBJ1-2	NA	NA	TGCGCCAGCAGATGGACAGAAGATAACTATGGCTACACCTTC	CASRWTEDNYGYTF
TRBV14	TRBJ1-2	NA	NA	TGTGCCAGCAGCCAATTAACAGGGTATAATGGCTACACCTTC	CASSQLTGYNGYTF
TRBV7-6	TRBJ2-7	TRBD1	few	TGTGCCAGCAGCTTAAACTCGGGACAGGAAGGCTACGAGCAGTACTTC	CASSLNSGQEGYEQYF
TRBV18	TRBJ2-3	TRBD1	NA	TGTGCCAGCTCACCCACAGGGGGCTCAGATACGCAGTATTTT	CASSPTGGSDTQYF
TRBV18	TRBJ1-2	TRBD1	NA	TGTGCCAGCTCACCGGATCGAGGGACAGGGTTTTCCTATGGCTACACCTTC	CASSPDRGTGFSYGYTF
TRBV7-2	TRBJ1-1	TRBD1	NA	TGTGCCAGCAGCCCCCGGACAGGGACCAACACTGAAGCTTTCTTT	CASSPRTGTNTEAFF
TRBV6-6	TRBJ1-3	TRBD1	NA	TGTGCCAGCAGATGGACAGGGGGTGAAAACACCATATATTTT	CASRWTGGENTIYF
TRBV10-1	TRBJ2-5	TRBD2	few	TGCGCCAGCAGCGGTAGGACTAGCGGGGAAGATGAGACCCAGTACTTC	CASSGRTSGEDETQYF
TRBV4-1	TRBJ2-7	NA	few	TGCGCCAGCAGCCAAGAAACGGGGACACAGTACGAGCAGTACTTC	CASSQETGTQYEQYF
TRBV10-3	TRBJ2-1	TRBD2	NA	TGTGCCATCAGTCAGGCTAGCGGGGGGGCGTACAATGAGCAGTTCTTC	CAISQASGGAYNEQFF
TRBV11-2	TRBJ2-1	NA	NA	TGTGCCAGCAGCTCCGCCTACAGGAATGAGCAGTTCTTC	CASSSAYRNEQFF
TRBV5-1	TRBJ2-1	NA	NA	TGCGCCAGCAGCGGACCGGGATCCTACAATGAGCAGTTCTTC	CASSGPGSYNEQFF
TRBV6-6	TRBJ2-7	TRBD1	NA	TGTGCCAGCAGTATCGGGACAGGGGTGTACGAGCAGTACTTC	CASSIGTGVYEQYF
TRBV20-1	TRBJ2-3	NA	NA	TGCAGTGCCAGGGGCACAGATACGCAGTATTTT	CSARGTDTQYF
TRBV28	TRBJ2-2	NA	once	TGTGCCAGCAGGCCTCCGGGATTGGACACCGGGGAGCTGTTTTTT	CASRPPGLDTGELFF
TRBV7-6	TRBJ2-7	NA	once	TGTGCCAGCAGCTTAGGAACGCTGGTCTACGAGCAGTACTTC	CASSLGTLVYEQYF
TRBV4-1	TRBJ1-2	TRBD1	NA	TGCGCCAGCAGCCAAGTTCGGACAGGGGAGGGCTATGGCTACACCTTC	CASSQVRTGEGYGYTF
TRBV7-9	TRBJ2-3	TRBD2	NA	TGTGCCAGCAGGTGGACTAGCGGAGATACGCAGTATTTT	CASRWTSGDTQYF
TRBV19	TRBJ1-5	NA	NA	TGTGCCAGTAGAACAGGGAAGAGCTATCAGCCCCAGCATTTT	CASRTGKSYQPQHF
TRBV12-5	TRBJ1-5	NA	NA	TGTGCTAGTGGTATATTAAGGGATGGGGAGAATAGCAATCAGCCCCAGCATTTT	CASGILRDGENSNQPQHF
TRBV11-1	TRBJ2-3	TRBD2	NA	TGTGCCAGCGCAGCGCGGACTAGCGGTCGCACAGATACGCAGTATTTT	CASAARTSGRTDTQYF
TRBV5-5	TRBJ2-3	TRBD2	NA	TGTGCCAGCAGGCGGGCGGGGGAGGTTGGTACGCAGTATTTT	CASRRAGEVGTQYF
TRBV6-1	TRBJ1-2	NA	NA	TGTGCCAGCAGTGAAGCCACAGAGAACTATGGCTACACCTTC	CASSEATENYGYTF
TRBV7-2	TRBJ2-7	TRBD2	NA	TGTGCCAGCAGCTTTGCCCCGGGACTAGTTGTTTCCGAGCAGTACTTC	CASSFAPGLVVSEQYF
TRBV5-1	TRBJ2-3	NA	NA	TGCGCCAGCAGCTCTAGTTCACGGGATACGCAGTATTTT	CASSSSSRDTQYF
TRBV19	TRBJ1-2	TRBD1	NA	TGTGCCAGTAGTACCGCGCAGGGGGGTAACTATGGCTACACCTTC	CASSTAQGGNYGYTF
TRBV4-1	TRBJ1-1	NA	NA	TGCGCCAGCAGCCAGGGCGCTGGTTTTCCACGGAACACTGAAGCTTTCTTT	CASSQGAGFPRNTEAFF
TRBV5-4	TRBJ2-3	TRBD1	NA	TGTGCCAGCAGCTGGGGACAGGGGGGCACAGATACGCAGTATTTT	CASSWGQGGTDTQYF
TRBV9	TRBJ2-1	NA	NA	TGTGCCAGCAGCACCGAAAACTGGGGCTACGACAATGAGCAGTTCTTC	CASSTENWGYDNEQFF
TRBV11-2	TRBJ1-1	NA	NA	TGTGCCAGCGGACAGTATAATGAAGCTTTCTTT	CASGQYNEAFF
TRBV18	TRBJ1-1	TRBD1	once	TGTGCCAGCTCACCAAATGAGGTCGCCGCAGGACAGGGTGTCTCTGAAGCTTTCTTT	CASSPNEVAAGQGVSEAFF
TRBV5-8	TRBJ2-1	TRBD1	NA	TGTGCCAGCAGCCGGGGGACAGGGGTATACAATGAGCAGTTCTTC	CASSRGTGVYNEQFF
TRBV27	TRBJ1-6	NA	NA	TGTGCCAGCAGCTTACAGGGAAACTCACCCCTCCACTTT	CASSLQGNSPLHF
TRBV9	TRBJ2-5	NA	few	TGTGCCAGCCGACGCCAGGGGCGATACGAAGAGACCCAGTACTTC	CASRRQGRYEETQYF
TRBV9	TRBJ2-3	TRBD2	NA	TGTGCCAGCAGCGTGGGGGGGGACTCTCGCACAGATACGCAGTATTTT	CASSVGGDSRTDTQYF
TRBV20-1	TRBJ1-2	NA	NA	TGCAGTTGTGGGGGCGGCTACACCTTC	CSCGGGYTF